This T cell receptor beta chain was captured in a study of blood T cell repertoires in COVID-19. On the study more broadly: There were acute and convalescent COVID-19 samples, and they came from the United States, Italy and Spain. T cells, B-cell-depleted T cells, or PBMCs supplied cDNA or gDNA.

Using immunoSEQ multiplex PCR, the repertoire was profiled, and TCRdb retains in-frame clones only, with some absent. The sample contains about 250,000 clones, 70% to 90% of which appear only once. This clone was picked up one time. Trimming removed 5 bases from V and 4 bases from J, with 19 bases in between. The CDR3 sequence is 16 residues long. Germline V CDR1 and CDR2: SGHVS, FQNEAQ. The Seattle patients joined while their infection was active and were tracked longitudinally afterward. The sequenced material came from peripheral blood. V usage is TRBV7-8 and J usage is TRBJ2-3, with D perhaps TRBD2 (5 bases). The sequence came from a woman between 25 and 40 years old with COVID-19, enrolled during active disease. The DNA of the CDR3 is TGTGCCAGCAGCCCTACAAGAGGGCGTGTCGCAGATACGCAGTATTTT. The encoded protein is CASSPTRGRVADTQYF.